This T cell receptor beta chain appears in the sequencing data of a study of a mutant IDH1 vaccine in newly diagnosed glioma. The CDR3 loop spans 13 amino acids. CDR1 is MNHEY and CDR2 is SVGAGI in the germline V gene. V lost 2 bases, J lost 1 base, and 4 bases lay in between. Remarks on this clone: Its target is unknown.

Indicated time point: week 23, last vaccination. Alongside topical imiquimod, each dose of vaccine comprised 300 ug of mutant IDH1 20-mer peptide. Sequencing was performed with immunoSEQ multiplex PCR; in TCRdb, only in-frame clones are kept and a portion is missing. This sample has 60,000 to 100,000 clones, with around 85% found just once. The chain recombines TRBV6-5 with TRBJ2-3, with D uncertain. The sequence was collected from a woman in her forties or fifties with glioma. Sequencing used PBMCs, obtained from a glioma patient whose treatment included an IDH1 peptide vaccine. The CDR3 region has the DNA TGTGCCAGCAGTTACATGGGCACAGATACGCAGTATTTT. Its translation is CASSYMGTDTQYF.